A single sample is the source of the 20 T cell receptor beta chains below, sequenced in a study of PD-1 blockade in classical Hodgkin lymphoma. Some clones are missing from TCRdb's copy, which holds only in-frame ones; the method was immunoSEQ multiplex PCR. The table lists tens of thousands of clones, approximately 91% of them singletons. Time point defined: newly diagnosed, previously untreated cHL patient sample. Sequencing was done on a sample of peripheral blood mononuclear cells (PBMCs). The receptor source for this set is a human donor with classical Hodgkin lymphoma.

The rearrangement joins TRBV27 to TRBJ1-2; weak D call: TRBD1 (5 bases). V was shortened by 2 bases and J by 4 bases, with 23 bases between the two germline ends. This CDR3 comprises 18 residues. CDR1 MNHEY and CDR2 SMNVEV come from the germline V gene (reference sequence). CDR3 sequence reads: CASSLTAGAGRVGYGYTF. CDR3 nucleotides: TGTGCCAGCAGTTTAACCGCTGGGGCAGGACGAGTGGGCTATGGCTACACCTTC.

The V gene is TRBV4-2, the J gene TRBJ2-3; D gene ambiguous. The germline V gene encodes CDR1 LGHNA and CDR2 YNFKEQ. V was pared by 1 base and J by 4 bases, with 12 bases between. The CDR3 is 15 amino acids. The CDR3 sequence: CASSQVMVISDTQYF. The CDR3 bases are TGTGCCAGCAGCCAAGTTATGGTGATTTCAGATACGCAGTATTTT.

The chain joins TRBV5-8 to TRBJ1-3; D gene uncertain. The CDR3 covers 15 residues. CDR1 SGHTS and CDR2 YDEGEE come from the germline V gene. V gave up 4 bases and J gave up 0 bases, with 11 bases separating them. The CDR3 loop reads CASSHDTSSGNTIYF. The CDR3, as DNA: TGTGCCAGCAGCCATGACACGAGCTCTGGAAACACCATATATTTT.

This sequence joins TRBV5-6 and TRBJ1-3; no clear D. Germline V gene data show CDR1 as SGHDT and CDR2 as YYEEEE. V dropped 0 bases and J dropped 3 bases, with 4 bases sitting between them. This CDR3 contains 13 residues. The CDR3: CASSLGRGNTIYF. As DNA, the CDR3 is TGTGCCAGCAGCTTGGGCCGTGGAAACACCATATATTTT.

A single count supports this clone. The chain joins TRBV7-2 to TRBJ2-3, with 7 bases lining up with TRBD2. V shed 5 bases and J 0 bases; nucleotides not matched to a gene: 5. Germline V gives CDR1 SGHTA, CDR2 FQGNSA. This CDR3 is 15 amino acids long. This CDR3 is CASSRTGGSTDTQYF. Here the CDR3 DNA reads TGTGCCAGCAGCCGCACGGGAGGTAGCACAGATACGCAGTATTTT. Full variable domain (outside the CDR3, taken from reference TRBV7-2 and TRBJ2-3): GAGVSQSPSNKVTEKGKDVELRCDPISGHTALYWYRQSLGQGLEFLIYFQGNSAPDKSGLPSDRFSAERTGGSVSTLTIQRTQQEDSAVYLCASSRTGGSTDTQYFGPGTRLTVL.

This chain's CDR3 is CASRPYRGGYTF. Written as DNA, the CDR3 is TGTGCCAGCAGGCCCTACAGGGGCGGCTACACCTTC. The V and J genes are TRBV6-5 and TRBJ1-2, with 7 bases lining up with TRBD1. The germline gives CDR1 MNHEY, CDR2 SVGAGI. CDR3 size: 12 residues. V lost 6 bases, J lost 8 bases, and 6 bases stayed unmatched.

CDR3 nucleotides: TGTGCCAGCAGCGACTCTGGAAGCGGGAGGAACACCGGGGAGCTGTTTTTT. Its protein product is CASSDSGSGRNTGELFF. V and J are TRBV9 and TRBJ2-2; 8 nucleotides line up with TRBD2. The germline V gene has CDR1 SGDLS and CDR2 YYNGEE. The CDR3 consists of 17 residues. The V and J ends lost 3 bases and 1 base, in that order; junction bases with no gene match: 8.

This chain links TRBV7-8 with TRBJ1-5; maybe TRBD1 (6 bases). Germline CDR1 SGHVS, CDR2 FQNEAQ. V lost 1 base to trimming and J lost 4 bases, with 11 bases between them. There are 15 residues in the CDR3. Written as DNA, the CDR3 is TGTGCCAGCAGCTTAGACAGGGCGTTGAATCAGCCCCAGCATTTT. Translation: CASSLDRALNQPQHF.

This clone was detected only a few times. V gene TRBV28 combines with J gene TRBJ1-5; D possibly corresponds to TRBD1 (5 bases). CDR1 and CDR2 from the germline V gene are MDHEN and SYDVKM. Between the trimmed V and J ends, which lost 1 base and 2 bases, there was a span of 6 bases. This CDR3 has 14 amino acids. The CDR3 here is CASSLFRGNQPQHF. The DNA of the CDR3 is TGTGCCAGCAGTTTATTCAGGGGCAATCAGCCCCAGCATTTT.

This sequence joins TRBV4-1 and TRBJ2-1; D tentatively reads TRBD1 or TRBD2 (5 bases each). Per germline, CDR1 MGHRA and CDR2 YSYEKL. The CDR3 contains 16 residues. Between the trimmed V and J ends, which lost 5 bases and 7 bases, there was a span of 21 bases. CDR3 sequence (DNA): TGCGCCAGCAGCTTTCGAGGGGCGCTAGTAGAAAATGAGCAGTTCTTC. This gives the protein CASSFRGALVENEQFF.

This chain connects TRBV6-1 to TRBJ2-2; the D is unclear. The CDR3 runs 18 residues. The germline CDR1 and CDR2 sequences are MNHNS and SASEGT. V was pared by 0 bases and J by 6 bases, with 20 bases between. CDR3 sequence reads: CASSEAGLGRQPSGELFF. CDR3 in DNA: TGTGCCAGCAGTGAAGCGGGCCTGGGCAGACAACCTTCCGGGGAGCTGTTTTTT.

CDR3 nucleotides: TGTGCCAGTAGTACGACAGGGGTGACCTACGAGCAGTACTTC. This codes for CASSTTGVTYEQYF. This chain uses TRBV19 with TRBJ2-7, with 8 bases identical to TRBD1. The V segment lost 4 bases and the J segment 2 bases; nucleotides outside the gene matches: 4. Germline CDR1 and CDR2: LNHDA and SQIVND (reference sequence). This CDR3 has 14 amino acids.

The chain is built from TRBV5-4 and TRBJ2-7, with D possibly being TRBD1 or TRBD2 (5 bases each). The CDR3 is 15 residues long. Trimming took off 4 bases at V and 0 bases at J, with 14 bases between the two ends. Per germline, CDR1 SGHNT and CDR2 YYREEE (reference sequence). CDR3 sequence: CASSAEGRSSYEQYF. The DNA of the CDR3 is TGTGCCAGCAGCGCCGAGGGACGGAGCTCCTACGAGCAGTACTTC.

This clone has a single count. The J gene is TRBJ1-2, the V gene TRBV28, with 9 bases fitting TRBD1. Unmatched junction bases numbered 14, after V lost 4 bases and J lost 11 bases. The CDR3 loop spans 15 amino acids. Germline CDR1 and CDR2: MDHEN and SYDVKM. Here the CDR3 DNA reads TGTGCCAGCAGTTCCTTATTCTCCGGGACAGGGTTATACACCTTC. It is translated as CASSSLFSGTGLYTF.

The genes are TRBV7-9 and TRBJ1-1, with 9 nucleotides matching TRBD1. V lost 3 bases, J lost 7 bases, and 15 bases stayed unmatched. Per the germline V gene, CDR1 is SEHNR and CDR2 is FQNEAQ (reference sequence). This CDR3 contains 17 residues. The chain's CDR3 is CASSFNLLGQGMSEAFF. CDR3 nucleotide sequence: TGTGCCAGCAGCTTCAATCTTCTGGGACAGGGAATGAGTGAAGCTTTCTTT.

The chain has TRBV9 and TRBJ2-3, with a tentative D call TRBD2 (7 bases). With 0 bases removed from V and 2 bases from J, the gap between germline ends came to 16 bases. Germline V CDR1 and CDR2: SGDLS, YYNGEE. The CDR3 spans 17 residues. DNA of the CDR3: TGTGCCAGCAGCGTAGCCCGGCGGGGGCTATACACAGATACGCAGTATTTT. Translated, it gives CASSVARRGLYTDTQYF.

This clone appeared a few times. The J gene is TRBJ2-7, the V gene TRBV4-2, with TRBD2 matching 13 bases. J was trimmed by 5 bases and V by 4 bases; bases with no gene match: 5. Germline CDR1 reads LGHNA; CDR2 reads YNFKEQ. CDR3 length: 15 amino acids. CDR3 nucleotides: TGTGCCAGCAGCCCCGGACTAGCGGGAGTCGACGAGCAGTACTTC. Its protein is CASSPGLAGVDEQYF.

V is TRBV5-5 and J is TRBJ2-7, with D perhaps assigned TRBD1 or TRBD2 (5 bases each). The CDR3 totals 15 residues. Germline V lookup: CDR1 SGHKS, CDR2 YYEKEE (reference sequence). Trimming left V 0 bases short and J 2 bases short, with 12 bases between. The CDR3 coding sequence is TGTGCCAGCAGCTTGGCTGGGACGGATACCTACGAGCAGTACTTC. It codes for CASSLAGTDTYEQYF.

This clone appeared a single time. This rearrangement joins TRBV9 to TRBJ2-1; D gene ambiguous. Germline V CDR1 and CDR2: SGDLS, YYNGEE. V lost 0 bases and J lost 5, with 3 bases in between. The CDR3 is 12 residues long. Here the CDR3 DNA reads TGTGCCAGCAGCGTAGCGGACAATGAGCAGTTCTTC. It yields the protein CASSVADNEQFF. Complete variable domain (other parts from reference TRBV9 and TRBJ2-1): DSGVTQTPKHLITATGQRVTLRCSPRSGDLSVYWYQQSLDQGLQFLIQYYNGEERAKGNILERFSAQQFPDLHSELNLSSLELGDSALYFCASSVADNEQFFGPGTRLTVL.

The rearrangement joins TRBV27 to TRBJ1-1; TRBD1 agrees at 7 bases. The trim removed 4 bases at V and 4 bases at J, leaving 3 bases unmatched. Germline loops: CDR1 MNHEY, CDR2 SMNVEV (reference sequence). The CDR3 extends over 13 amino acids. CDR3 sequence reads: CASSSHRGTEAFF. The CDR3 DNA follows: TGTGCCAGCAGTTCACACAGGGGCACTGAAGCTTTCTTT.